The clone carrying this T cell receptor beta chain was found many times. Its antigen is unknown. V was cut by 10 bases and J by 3 bases, with 9 bases left in between. The CDR3 loop spans 11 amino acids. From RNA transcripts, TCR beta CDR3 regions were amplified. Primed by the HTBI set, a first-round RT-PCR was run on the TCR CDR3. TCRdb recomputed calls from the multiplex PCR reads with MiXCR, one row per CDR3 protein. The sample records around 350,000 distinct CDR3 sequences, approximately 19% being singletons. For Graves' hyperthyroidism to be stable, ophthalmopathy could not progress within 18 months. This entry comes from a study of T cells in Graves' hyperthyroidism and ophthalmopathy. The study, taken as a whole, reports: The model's output predicted ophthalmopathy at a median of about 5.9 months prior to onset.

The V call is TRBV12-3 or TRBV12-4, the J call TRBJ1-1; D gene uncertain. The material sequenced was blood. The clonotype comes from a woman aged 18-29 years with Graves' hyperthyroidism. The CDR3 reads CATGKDTEAFF. Written as DNA, the CDR3 is TGTGCCACCGGGAAAGACACTGAAGCTTTCTTT.